A single sample gave rise to the 10 T cell receptor beta chains below, sequenced in a study of regulatory T cells in long-lasting Graves disease. Time point: newly diagnosed GD, antithyroid drugs for less than 3 months. Preparation of the TCR library used RNA extracted from PBMCs. According to the study, TCR beta libraries were built with iRepertoire HTBI primers and CDR3-region Arm-PCR. TCRdb fed the multiplex PCR reads into MiXCR, producing one record per CDR3 protein. The sample shows around 400,000 distinct CDR3 sequences, roughly a sixth of them seen only once. The material sequenced was peripheral blood mononuclear cells (PBMCs), taken at new diagnosis, from a patient treated with antithyroid drugs. These receptors all stem from a female donor with Graves disease.

There are a few counts of this clonotype. The chain links TRBV20-1 to TRBJ2-1; 10 nucleotides line up with TRBD2. The CDR3 covers 15 residues. Germline CDR1 DFQATT, CDR2 SNEGSKA (reference sequence). V shed 1 base, J shed 3 bases, and the junction held 3 bases outside the gene matches. The CDR3 region has the DNA TGCAGTGCTAGAGTCAAGCGGGGGGGCTACAATGAGCAGTTCTTC. Its protein is CSARVKRGGYNEQFF.

This clonotype was found many times. The genes are TRBV7-2 and TRBJ2-1, with 7 bases that match TRBD2. The CDR3 has 14 amino acids. The trim removed 1 base at V and 6 bases at J, leaving 3 bases unmatched. Germline lookup yields CDR1 SGHTA and CDR2 FQGNSA. The CDR3 spells CASSLGGSSNEQFF. CDR3 DNA: TGTGCCAGCAGCTTAGGCGGGAGTTCCAATGAGCAGTTCTTC.

Many counts were recorded for this clonotype. This rearrangement joins TRBV6-1 to TRBJ2-3; 8 bases line up with TRBD2. V dropped 6 bases and J dropped 3; count of bases not matched to a gene: 14. This CDR3 is built from 17 residues. The germline CDR1 and CDR2 sequences are MNHNS and SASEGT. As DNA, the CDR3 is TGTGCCAGCAGCATGTCGGTGTCGGGGGGGATAACAGATACGCAGTATTTT. Residues: CASSMSVSGGITDTQYF.

The table lists this clonotype with many counts. The J gene is TRBJ2-4, the V gene TRBV30, with 9 bases aligning to TRBD1. The CDR3 contains 15 residues. Unmatched junction bases numbered 8, after V lost 2 bases and J lost 6 bases. The V gene's germline CDR1 is GTSNPN and CDR2 SVGIG (reference sequence). This chain's CDR3 is CAWSLSGTGLNIQYF. CDR3 nucleotide sequence: TGTGCCTGGAGTCTTTCCGGGACAGGGTTAAACATTCAGTACTTC.

The chain carries TRBV4-1 and TRBJ1-5; D not certain. Trimming removed 1 base at V and 6 bases at J, with 7 bases between. This CDR3 comprises 13 residues. From germline, CDR1 is MGHRA and CDR2 YSYEKL. The chain's CDR3 is CASSQAYRQPQHF. CDR3 nucleotides: TGCGCCAGCAGCCAAGCCTATCGTCAGCCCCAGCATTTT.

This clonotype came up a few times. The rearrangement uses TRBV10-3 and TRBJ2-3; 9 bases align to TRBD1. The V and J ends lost 10 bases and 1 base, in that order; junction bases with no gene match: 6. The CDR3 covers 14 residues. The V gene's germline CDR1 is ENHRY and CDR2 SYGVKD. For the CDR3, the DNA is TGTGCCAGCAAAAGGACAGGGGGCACAGATACGCAGTATTTT. This translates into CASKRTGGTDTQYF.

This clonotype showed up many times. This chain joins TRBV28 and TRBJ2-3; D may be TRBD1 or TRBD2 (6 bases each). V lost 6 bases to trimming and J lost 6 bases, with 10 bases between them. CDR1 and CDR2 (germline): MDHEN, SYDVKM. This CDR3 comprises 12 residues. As DNA, the CDR3 is TGTGCCAGCAGGGGGGGCCGCGATACGCAGTATTTT. Its translation: CASRGGRDTQYF.

In its sample, this clonotype was seen many times. The gene calls are TRBV27 and TRBJ1-2; 9 bases agree with TRBD1. J was trimmed by 5 bases and V by 2 bases; bases with no gene match: 6. Germline loops: CDR1 MNHEY, CDR2 SMNVEV (reference sequence). The CDR3 sequence is 15 residues long. The CDR3 protein is CASSLTGTGIYGYTF. DNA of the CDR3: TGTGCCAGCAGTTTAACAGGGACAGGGATTTATGGCTACACCTTC.

Remarks on this clonotype: A read error is possible here, since a much larger clone lies one base away. J is TRBJ2-2 and V is TRBV29-1, with 7 bases that match TRBD2. Germline CDR1 reads SQVTM; CDR2 reads ANQGSEA. There are 15 residues in the CDR3. V shed 6 bases and J 1 base; nucleotides not matched to a gene: 8. CDR3 nucleotide sequence: TGCAGCGTGCCCGGGCGGGAGCGGAACACCGGGGAGCTGTTTTTT. The encoded protein is CSVPGRERNTGELFF.

This clonotype has a count of ten or more. The chain has TRBV2 and TRBJ1-5, with a tentative D call TRBD1 (5 bases). V lost 11 bases and J 2 bases, leaving 13 bases between the germline ends. CDR1 and CDR2 from the germline V gene are SNHLY and FYNNEI. The CDR3 loop spans 13 amino acids. CDR3 loop: CALGGFGNQPQHF. The CDR3 DNA is TGTGCCCTCGGGGGGTTCGGCAATCAGCCCCAGCATTTT.